Reported below is one T cell receptor (beta chain). The antigen is undetermined. Through a sample-barcoded 5' primer and a J-beta primer mix, a second PCR was run for roughly 6 to 12 cycles. The template-switch adaptor was a 5' adaptor with 12 random nucleotides. It tagged each cDNA molecule. TCRdb processed the 5' RACE reads anew with MiXCR; each CDR3 protein has one entry. The sample yields about a million distinct CDR3 sequences, 35% to 40% seen once. The total RNA that was extracted per sample amounted to at least 6 micrograms. The data derive from a study of blood T cells in healthy people across ages. Looking at the study overall: Every two T cells gave about one barcoded beta molecule via template switching.

Trimming removed 1 base from V and 0 bases from J, with 10 bases in between. This CDR3 is built from 15 residues. The germline CDR1 and CDR2 sequences are SGHRS and YFSETQ. Overall study findings and caveats: Aged donors had fewer naive CD4+ cells and lower diversity than long-lived donors.

Sequenced material: blood. This TCR was sampled from a man aged 18-30 years in good health. The rearrangement uses TRBV5-1 and TRBJ1-1; the D is unclear. The CDR3: CASSLSGSLNTEAFF. The CDR3 nucleotides read TGCGCCAGCAGCTTGTCGGGCAGCTTGAACACTGAAGCTTTCTTT.